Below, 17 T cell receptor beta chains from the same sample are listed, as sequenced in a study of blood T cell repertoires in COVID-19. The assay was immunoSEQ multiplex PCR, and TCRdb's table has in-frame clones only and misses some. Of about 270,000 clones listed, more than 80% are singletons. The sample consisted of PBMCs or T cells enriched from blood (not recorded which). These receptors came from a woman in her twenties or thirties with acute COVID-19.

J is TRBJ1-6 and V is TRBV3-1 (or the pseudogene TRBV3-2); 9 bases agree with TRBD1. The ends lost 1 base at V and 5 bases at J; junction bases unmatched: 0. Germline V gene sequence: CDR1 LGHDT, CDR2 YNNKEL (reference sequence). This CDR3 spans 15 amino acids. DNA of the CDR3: TGTGCCAGCAGCCAAGGGACAGGGGATAATTCACCCCTCCACTTT. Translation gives CASSQGTGDNSPLHF.

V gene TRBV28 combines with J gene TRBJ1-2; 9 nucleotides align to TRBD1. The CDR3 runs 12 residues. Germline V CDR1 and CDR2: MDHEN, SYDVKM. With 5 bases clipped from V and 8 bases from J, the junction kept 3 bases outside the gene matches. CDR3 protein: CASSRQGGGYTF. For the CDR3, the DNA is TGTGCCAGCAGTAGACAGGGGGGAGGCTACACCTTC.

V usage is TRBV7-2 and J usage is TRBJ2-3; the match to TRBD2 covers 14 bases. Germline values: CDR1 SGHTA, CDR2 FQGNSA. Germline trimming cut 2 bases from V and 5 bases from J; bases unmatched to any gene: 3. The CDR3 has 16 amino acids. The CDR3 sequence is CASSLTGTSGRDTQYF. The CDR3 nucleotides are TGTGCCAGCAGCTTAACAGGGACTAGCGGGAGAGATACGCAGTATTTT.

This chain's CDR3 is CASSLATQNTEAFF. The CDR3 DNA sequence: TGTGCCAGCAGCTTAGCCACTCAGAACACTGAAGCTTTCTTT. This rearrangement joins TRBV7-2 to TRBJ1-1, with no clear D. Trimming took 0 bases from V and 1 from J, leaving 6 bases between them. This CDR3 has 14 residues. Germline V gene sequence: CDR1 SGHTA, CDR2 FQGNSA.

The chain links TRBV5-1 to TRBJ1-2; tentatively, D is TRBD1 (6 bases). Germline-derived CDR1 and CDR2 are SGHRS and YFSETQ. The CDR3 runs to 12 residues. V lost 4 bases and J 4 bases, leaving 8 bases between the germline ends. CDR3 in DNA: TGCGCCAGCAGCCCGGACAGCTATGGCTACACCTTC. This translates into CASSPDSYGYTF.

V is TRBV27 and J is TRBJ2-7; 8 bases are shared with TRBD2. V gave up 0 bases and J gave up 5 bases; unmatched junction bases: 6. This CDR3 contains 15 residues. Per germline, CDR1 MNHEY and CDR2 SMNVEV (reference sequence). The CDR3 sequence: CASSLSAGGYHEQYF. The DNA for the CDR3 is TGTGCCAGCAGTTTATCTGCGGGAGGCTATCACGAGCAGTACTTC.

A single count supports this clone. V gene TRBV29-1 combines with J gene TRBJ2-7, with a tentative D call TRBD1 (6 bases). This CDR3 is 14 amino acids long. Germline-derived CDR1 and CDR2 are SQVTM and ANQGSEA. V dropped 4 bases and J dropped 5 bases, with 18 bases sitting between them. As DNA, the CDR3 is TGCAGCGTTGCAGGGGACATATGGCCCCACGAGCAGTACTTC. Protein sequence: CSVAGDIWPHEQYF.

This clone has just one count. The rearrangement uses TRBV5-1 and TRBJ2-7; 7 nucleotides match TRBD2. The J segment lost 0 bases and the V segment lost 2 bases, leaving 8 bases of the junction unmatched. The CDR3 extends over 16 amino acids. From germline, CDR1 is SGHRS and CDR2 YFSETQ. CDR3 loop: CASSFLQSGISYEQYF. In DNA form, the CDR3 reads TGCGCCAGCAGCTTTCTGCAAAGCGGGATCTCCTACGAGCAGTACTTC.

Here the CDR3 DNA reads TGTGCCAGCAGCCCTGGCCTGATGAACACTGAAGCTTTCTTT. Translating it yields CASSPGLMNTEAFF. The rearrangement joins TRBV28 to TRBJ1-1; D not certain. The germline V gene has CDR1 MDHEN and CDR2 SYDVKM. The germline V and J ends were trimmed by 6 bases and 0 bases, with 11 bases remaining between them. This CDR3 is 14 amino acids long.

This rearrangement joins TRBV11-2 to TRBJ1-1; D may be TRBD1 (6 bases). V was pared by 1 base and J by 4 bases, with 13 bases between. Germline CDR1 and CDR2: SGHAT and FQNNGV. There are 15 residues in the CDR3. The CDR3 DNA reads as TGTGCCAGCAGCTTAGGCGGGGGCTACGGCACTGAAGCTTTCTTT. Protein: CASSLGGGYGTEAFF.

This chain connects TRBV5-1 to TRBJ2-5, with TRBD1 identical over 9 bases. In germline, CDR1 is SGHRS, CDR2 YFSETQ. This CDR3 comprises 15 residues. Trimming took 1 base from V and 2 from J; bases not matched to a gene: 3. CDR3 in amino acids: CASSLTGGGQETQYF. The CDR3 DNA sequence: TGCGCCAGCAGCTTGACAGGGGGCGGTCAAGAGACCCAGTACTTC.

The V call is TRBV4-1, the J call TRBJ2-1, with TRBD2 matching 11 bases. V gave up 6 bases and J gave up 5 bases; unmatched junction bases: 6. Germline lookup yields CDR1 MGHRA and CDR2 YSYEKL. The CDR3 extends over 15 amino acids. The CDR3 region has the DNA TGCGCCAGCAGTCCGGGACTAGCGGACAACAATGAGCAGTTCTTC. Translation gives CASSPGLADNNEQFF.

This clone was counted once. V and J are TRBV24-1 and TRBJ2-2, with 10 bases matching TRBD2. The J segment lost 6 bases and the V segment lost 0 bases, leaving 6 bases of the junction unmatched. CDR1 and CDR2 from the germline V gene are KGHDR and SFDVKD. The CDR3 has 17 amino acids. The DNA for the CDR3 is TGTGCCACCAGTGATTTGCCGAGCGGGAGGGCCGCCGGGGAGCTGTTTTTT. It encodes CATSDLPSGRAAGELFF.

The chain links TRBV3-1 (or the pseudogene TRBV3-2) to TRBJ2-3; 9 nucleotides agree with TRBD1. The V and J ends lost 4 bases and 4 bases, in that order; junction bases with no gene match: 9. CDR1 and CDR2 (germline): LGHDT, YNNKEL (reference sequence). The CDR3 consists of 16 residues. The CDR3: CASSLSGQGMADTQYF. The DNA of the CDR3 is TGTGCCAGCAGCCTATCGGGACAGGGAATGGCAGATACGCAGTATTTT.

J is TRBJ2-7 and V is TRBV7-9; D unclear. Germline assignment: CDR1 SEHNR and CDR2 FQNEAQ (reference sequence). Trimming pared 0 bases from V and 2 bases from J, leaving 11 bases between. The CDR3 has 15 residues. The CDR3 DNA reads TGTGCCAGCAGCTTAGCGCAGACACCCACCTACGAGCAGTACTTC. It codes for CASSLAQTPTYEQYF. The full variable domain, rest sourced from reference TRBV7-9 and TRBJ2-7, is DTGVSQNPRHKITKRGQNVTFRCDPISEHNRLYWYRQTLGQGPEFLTYFQNEAQLEKSRLLSDRFSAERPKGSFSTLEIQRTEQGDSAMYLCASSLAQTPTYEQYFGPGTRLTVT.

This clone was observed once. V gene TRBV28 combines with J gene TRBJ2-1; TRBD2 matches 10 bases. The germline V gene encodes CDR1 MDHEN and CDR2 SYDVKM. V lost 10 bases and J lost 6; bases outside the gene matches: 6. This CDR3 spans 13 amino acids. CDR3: CATSPSGSNEQFF. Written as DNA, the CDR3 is TGTGCCACCTCGCCTAGCGGGAGCAATGAGCAGTTCTTC.

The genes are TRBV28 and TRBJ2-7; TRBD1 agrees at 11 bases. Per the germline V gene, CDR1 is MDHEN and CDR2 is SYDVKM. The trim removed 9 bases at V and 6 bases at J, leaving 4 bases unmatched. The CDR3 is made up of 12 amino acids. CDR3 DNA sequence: TGTGCCAGTGCGGGGACAGGGGGCGAGCAGTACTTC. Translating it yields CASAGTGGEQYF.